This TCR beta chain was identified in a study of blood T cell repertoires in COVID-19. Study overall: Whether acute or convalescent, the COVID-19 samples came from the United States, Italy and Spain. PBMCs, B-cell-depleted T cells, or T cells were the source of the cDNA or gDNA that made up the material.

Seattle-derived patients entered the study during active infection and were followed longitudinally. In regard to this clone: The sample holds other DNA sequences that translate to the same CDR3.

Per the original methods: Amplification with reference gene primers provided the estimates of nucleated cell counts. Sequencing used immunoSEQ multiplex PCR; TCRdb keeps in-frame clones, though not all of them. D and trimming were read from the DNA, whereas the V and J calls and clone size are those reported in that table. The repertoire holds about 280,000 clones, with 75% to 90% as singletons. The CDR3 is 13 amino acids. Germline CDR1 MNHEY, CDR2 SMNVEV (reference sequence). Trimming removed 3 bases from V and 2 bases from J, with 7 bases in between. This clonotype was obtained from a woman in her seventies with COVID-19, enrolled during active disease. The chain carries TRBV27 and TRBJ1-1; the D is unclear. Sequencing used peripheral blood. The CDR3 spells CASSFLSNTEAFF. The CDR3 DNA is TGTGCCAGCAGTTTTCTGAGCAACACTGAAGCTTTCTTT.